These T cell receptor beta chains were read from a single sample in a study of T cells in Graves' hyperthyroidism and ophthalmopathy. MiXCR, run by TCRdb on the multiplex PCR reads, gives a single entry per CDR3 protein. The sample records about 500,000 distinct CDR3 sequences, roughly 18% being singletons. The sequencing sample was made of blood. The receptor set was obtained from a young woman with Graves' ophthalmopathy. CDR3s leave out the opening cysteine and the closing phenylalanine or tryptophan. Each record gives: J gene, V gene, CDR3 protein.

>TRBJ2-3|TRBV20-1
SASKLAGAPDTQY
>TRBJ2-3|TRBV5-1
ASSLARFILDTQY
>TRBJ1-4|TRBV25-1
ASSRGGTEKLF
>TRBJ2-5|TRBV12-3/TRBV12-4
ASTFSGGAEDETQY
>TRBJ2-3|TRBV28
ASSSGPTGDTDTQY
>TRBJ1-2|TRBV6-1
AIEQVLVGYT
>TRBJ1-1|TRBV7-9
ASSLGGGTAF
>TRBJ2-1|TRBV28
ASSMRPGQSFNEQF
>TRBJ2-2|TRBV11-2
ASSLGARLTGRAGELF
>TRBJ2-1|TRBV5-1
ASSPEITEYEQF
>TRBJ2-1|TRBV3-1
ASSRDGTYNEQF
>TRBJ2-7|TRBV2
ASSESTGNEQY
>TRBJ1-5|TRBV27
ASSPLGSVEPQH
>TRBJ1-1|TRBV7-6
ASSLALTGRAF
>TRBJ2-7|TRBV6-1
AARQGYKYEQY
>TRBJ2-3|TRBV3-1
ASSLSLTGTGGEDTQY
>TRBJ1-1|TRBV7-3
ASSFGPSNTGAF
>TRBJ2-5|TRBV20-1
SAHPSGEQETQY
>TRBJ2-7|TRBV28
ASSSGLAGVLGLDYEQY
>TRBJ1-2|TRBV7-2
ASSPTIGPPRGYGYT
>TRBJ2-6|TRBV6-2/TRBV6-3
ASSHPGQGAFGANVLT
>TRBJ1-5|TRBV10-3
AISGTPNQPQH